The rows below give T cell receptor beta chains drawn from one sample of a study of T-cell memory formation after mild COVID-19. TCRdb recomputed calls from the 5' RACE reads with MiXCR, one row per CDR3 protein. The table records about 350,000 distinct CDR3 sequences, 28% of them present only once. The sequencing sample was made of PBMCs or a T cell subset sorted from them (not recorded which). The origin of the receptors is an adult woman who had mild COVID-19 (a few samples of this study predate the infection). Cell type and time point are not known. Both conserved end residues are part of each CDR3. The D gene is left open where the match is weak.

CDR3aa: CASTPGGRNEKLFF
v_gene: TRBV6-6
j_gene: TRBJ1-4
d_gene: TRBD1

CDR3aa: CASSSPGTGSYEQFF
v_gene: TRBV7-9
j_gene: TRBJ2-1
d_gene: TRBD1

CDR3aa: CASRLLGASGNQPQHF
v_gene: TRBV2
j_gene: TRBJ1-5
d_gene: -

CDR3aa: CATSDQTGRSTDTQYF
v_gene: TRBV24-1
j_gene: TRBJ2-3
d_gene: -

CDR3aa: CSARNRGSSYEQYF
v_gene: TRBV20-1
j_gene: TRBJ2-7
d_gene: TRBD1

CDR3aa: CASTNSWDNQPQHF
v_gene: TRBV12-3/TRBV12-4
j_gene: TRBJ1-5
d_gene: -

CDR3aa: CSANWDRQRVGTEAFF
v_gene: TRBV20-1
j_gene: TRBJ1-1
d_gene: TRBD1

CDR3aa: CASSSGGTGYEQYF
v_gene: TRBV5-6
j_gene: TRBJ2-7
d_gene: TRBD1

CDR3aa: CASSLRASAGYEQYF
v_gene: TRBV6-6
j_gene: TRBJ2-7
d_gene: -

CDR3aa: CASSLDLAGVREQFF
v_gene: TRBV11-2
j_gene: TRBJ2-1
d_gene: TRBD2

CDR3aa: CASSLGTTRETQYF
v_gene: TRBV5-1
j_gene: TRBJ2-5
d_gene: -

CDR3aa: CSVEDPHRIDRTRETQYF
v_gene: TRBV29-1
j_gene: TRBJ2-5
d_gene: -

CDR3aa: CSARLAGRTDTQYF
v_gene: TRBV20-1
j_gene: TRBJ2-3
d_gene: TRBD2

CDR3aa: CASRPGLAGKVTGELFF
v_gene: TRBV19
j_gene: TRBJ2-2
d_gene: TRBD2

CDR3aa: CASSPLSGTNTGELFF
v_gene: TRBV18
j_gene: TRBJ2-2
d_gene: -

CDR3aa: CATRLAGPYEQYF
v_gene: TRBV10-3
j_gene: TRBJ2-7
d_gene: TRBD2

CDR3aa: CATSDLTGGEQFF
v_gene: TRBV24-1
j_gene: TRBJ2-1
d_gene: -

CDR3aa: CASSLDHGGWGEKLFF
v_gene: TRBV7-2
j_gene: TRBJ1-4
d_gene: -

CDR3aa: CASASDSFNTGELFF
v_gene: TRBV6-5
j_gene: TRBJ2-2
d_gene: -

CDR3aa: CRAGQGTVDIQYF
v_gene: TRBV20-1
j_gene: TRBJ2-4
d_gene: TRBD1

CDR3aa: CASSLRTGPSNYGYTF
v_gene: TRBV7-9
j_gene: TRBJ1-2
d_gene: TRBD1

CDR3aa: CASSEAIWQASNEKLFF
v_gene: TRBV6-1
j_gene: TRBJ1-4
d_gene: -

CDR3aa: CASSRAGSGYEQYF
v_gene: TRBV7-9
j_gene: TRBJ2-7
d_gene: -

CDR3aa: CASSLASDVYEQYF
v_gene: TRBV7-9
j_gene: TRBJ2-7
d_gene: -

CDR3aa: CATSDVGQGVSNEQFF
v_gene: TRBV24-1
j_gene: TRBJ2-1
d_gene: TRBD1

CDR3aa: CASSFPPFGEQYF
v_gene: TRBV7-9
j_gene: TRBJ2-7
d_gene: -

CDR3aa: CASSYDETSGRSEQYF
v_gene: TRBV6-6
j_gene: TRBJ2-7
d_gene: TRBD2

CDR3aa: CASSLGASRAFF
v_gene: TRBV5-1
j_gene: TRBJ1-1
d_gene: -

CDR3aa: CASSLASGSSGNTIYF
v_gene: TRBV5-1
j_gene: TRBJ1-3
d_gene: -

CDR3aa: CASSTLAGNLLETQYF
v_gene: TRBV9
j_gene: TRBJ2-5
d_gene: TRBD2

CDR3aa: CASSLAGTSGLTDTQYF
v_gene: TRBV5-1
j_gene: TRBJ2-3
d_gene: TRBD2

CDR3aa: CSVAGTGKSNEQYF
v_gene: TRBV29-1
j_gene: TRBJ2-7
d_gene: TRBD1

CDR3aa: CATRGRGDQPQHF
v_gene: TRBV10-3
j_gene: TRBJ1-5
d_gene: -

CDR3aa: CASSSGLAGGEGETQYF
v_gene: TRBV7-3
j_gene: TRBJ2-5
d_gene: TRBD2

CDR3aa: CASSLSGGVDNEQFF
v_gene: TRBV7-3
j_gene: TRBJ2-1
d_gene: TRBD2

CDR3aa: CASSQGPGLVSYEQYF
v_gene: TRBV4-1
j_gene: TRBJ2-7
d_gene: -

CDR3aa: CASSLEPGLVRNTQYF
v_gene: TRBV7-2
j_gene: TRBJ2-3
d_gene: TRBD2

CDR3aa: CASSLGGSGELFF
v_gene: TRBV12-3/TRBV12-4
j_gene: TRBJ2-2
d_gene: -

CDR3aa: CASRLGTTFGNEQFF
v_gene: TRBV27
j_gene: TRBJ2-1
d_gene: TRBD2

CDR3aa: CASRRLAGSYEQYF
v_gene: TRBV7-2
j_gene: TRBJ2-7
d_gene: TRBD2

CDR3aa: CASSLTGLRDGYTF
v_gene: TRBV7-9
j_gene: TRBJ1-2
d_gene: -

CDR3aa: CATSKAGVVETQYF
v_gene: TRBV24-1
j_gene: TRBJ2-5
d_gene: TRBD2

CDR3aa: CATSRERRSSYEQYF
v_gene: TRBV15
j_gene: TRBJ2-7
d_gene: -

CDR3aa: CASSAQLLVSGSDTQYF
v_gene: TRBV18
j_gene: TRBJ2-3
d_gene: -